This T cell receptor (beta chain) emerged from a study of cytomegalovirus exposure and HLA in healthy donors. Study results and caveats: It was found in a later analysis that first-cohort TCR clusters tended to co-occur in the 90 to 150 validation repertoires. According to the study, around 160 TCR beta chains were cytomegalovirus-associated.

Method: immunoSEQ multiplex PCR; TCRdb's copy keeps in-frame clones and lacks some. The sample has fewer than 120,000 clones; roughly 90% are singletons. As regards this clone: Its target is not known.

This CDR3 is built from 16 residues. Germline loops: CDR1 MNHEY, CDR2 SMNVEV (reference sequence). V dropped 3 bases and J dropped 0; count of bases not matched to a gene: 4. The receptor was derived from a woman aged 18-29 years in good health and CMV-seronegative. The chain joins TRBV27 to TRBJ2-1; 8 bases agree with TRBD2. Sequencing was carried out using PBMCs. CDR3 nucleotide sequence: TGTGCCAGCAGTTTCAAGCGGGGGAGCTCCTACAATGAGCAGTTCTTC. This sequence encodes CASSFKRGSSYNEQFF.